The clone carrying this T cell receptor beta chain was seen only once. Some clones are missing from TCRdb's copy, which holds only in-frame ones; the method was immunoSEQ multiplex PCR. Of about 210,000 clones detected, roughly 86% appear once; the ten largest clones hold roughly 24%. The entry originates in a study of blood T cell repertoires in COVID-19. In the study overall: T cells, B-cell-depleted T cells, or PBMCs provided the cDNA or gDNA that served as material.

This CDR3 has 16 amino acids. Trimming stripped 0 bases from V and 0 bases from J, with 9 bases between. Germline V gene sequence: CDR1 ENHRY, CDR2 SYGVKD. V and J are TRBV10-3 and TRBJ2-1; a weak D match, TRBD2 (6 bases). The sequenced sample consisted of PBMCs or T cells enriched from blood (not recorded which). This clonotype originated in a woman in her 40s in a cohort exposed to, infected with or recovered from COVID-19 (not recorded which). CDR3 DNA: TGTGCCATCAGTGAGTCGGTAGCGGTCTCCTACAATGAGCAGTTCTTC. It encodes CAISESVAVSYNEQFF.